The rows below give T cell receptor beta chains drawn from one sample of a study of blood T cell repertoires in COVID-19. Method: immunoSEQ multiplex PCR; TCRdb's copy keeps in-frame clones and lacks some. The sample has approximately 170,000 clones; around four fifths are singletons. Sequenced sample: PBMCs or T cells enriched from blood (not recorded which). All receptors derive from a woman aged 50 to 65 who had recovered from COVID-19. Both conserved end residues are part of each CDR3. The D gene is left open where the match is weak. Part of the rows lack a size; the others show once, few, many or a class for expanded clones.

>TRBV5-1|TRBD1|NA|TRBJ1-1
TGCGCCAGCAGCTATATTAGACAGGGTAGGAACACTGAAGCTTTCTTT
CASSYIRQGRNTEAFF
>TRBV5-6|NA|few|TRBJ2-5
TGTGCCAGCAGCAGCGGGACAGGATACCAAGAGACCCAGTACTTC
CASSSGTGYQETQYF
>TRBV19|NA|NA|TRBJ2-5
TGTGCCAGTAGCACCGGGGGAGGCGTTGAGACCCAGTACTTC
CASSTGGGVETQYF
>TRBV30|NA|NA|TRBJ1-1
TGTGCCTGGAGACAGGGTACTCTGAACACTGAAGCTTTCTTT
CAWRQGTLNTEAFF
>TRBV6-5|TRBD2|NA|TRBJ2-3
TGTGCCAGCAGTTATGGGCTAGCGGGAACAGATACGCAGTATTTT
CASSYGLAGTDTQYF
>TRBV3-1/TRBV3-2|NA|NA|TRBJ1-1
TGTGCCAGCAGCCAAGTGGGCAGGGATCGGTACTTT
CASSQVGRDRYF
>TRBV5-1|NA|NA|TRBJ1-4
TGCGCCAGCAGCCCAGCGGGGGGCAATGAAAAACTGTTTTTT
CASSPAGGNEKLFF
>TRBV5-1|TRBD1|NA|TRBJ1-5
TGCGCCAGCAGCCGGACAGGGGGAGGCAATCAGCCCCAGCATTTT
CASSRTGGGNQPQHF
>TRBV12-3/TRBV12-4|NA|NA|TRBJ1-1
TGTGCCAGCAGCGCAGGGGTCACTGAAGCTTTCTTT
CASSAGVTEAFF
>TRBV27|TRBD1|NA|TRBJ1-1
TGTGCCAGCAGTCTCGACCGACAGGGTCGCACTGAAGCTTTCTTT
CASSLDRQGRTEAFF
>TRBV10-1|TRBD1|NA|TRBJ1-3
TGCGCCAACCACAGGGGAGAAGGAAACACCATATATTTT
CANHRGEGNTIYF
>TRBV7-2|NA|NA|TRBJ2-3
TGTGCCAGCAGAAAAGAGGCAGATACGCAGTATTTT
CASRKEADTQYF
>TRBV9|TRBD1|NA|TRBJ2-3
TGTGCCAGCAGCCAGCAGGGGGACAGAGGCACAGATACGCAGTATTTT
CASSQQGDRGTDTQYF
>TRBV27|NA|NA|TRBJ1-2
TGTGCCAGCACCCAGCGCCCGTTCTCACTCCCTTACACCTTC
CASTQRPFSLPYTF
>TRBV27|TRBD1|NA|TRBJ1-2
TGTGCCAGCAGTTTATCCGGGACAGTGAATGGCTACACCTTC
CASSLSGTVNGYTF
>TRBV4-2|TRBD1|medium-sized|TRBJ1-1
TGTGCCAGCAGCCAAGAGGGGACAGGGGGCACTGAAGCTTTCTTT
CASSQEGTGGTEAFF
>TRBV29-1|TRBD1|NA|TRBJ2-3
TGCAGCGTTGGGGACAGGGGTGCAGATACGCAGTATTTT
CSVGDRGADTQYF
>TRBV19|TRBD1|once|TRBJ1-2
TGTGCCAGTAGAACCGGGACAGCTAACTATGGCTACACCTTC
CASRTGTANYGYTF
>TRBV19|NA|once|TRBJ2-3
TGTGCCAGTAGGGAGCTCCTAGCCGGGACAGATACGCAGTATTTT
CASRELLAGTDTQYF
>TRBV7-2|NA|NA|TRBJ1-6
TGTGCCAGCAGCTTCGGTGCCCCCTATAATTCACCCCTCCACTTT
CASSFGAPYNSPLHF
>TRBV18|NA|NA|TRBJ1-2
TGTGCCAGCTCACCACTTGCTAGTACGGACTATGGCTACACCTTC
CASSPLASTDYGYTF
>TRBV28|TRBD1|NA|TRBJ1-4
TGTGCCAGCAGCGACAGGGGGAGGAACGAAAAACTGTTTTTT
CASSDRGRNEKLFF
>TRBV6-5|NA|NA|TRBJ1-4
TGTGCCAGCAGTTACTCGAGGGGGTTAGCTAATGAAAAACTGTTTTTT
CASSYSRGLANEKLFF
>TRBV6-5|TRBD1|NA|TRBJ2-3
TGTGCCAGCAAGGACAGGGGCATGGGGTCAGATACGCAGTATTTT
CASKDRGMGSDTQYF
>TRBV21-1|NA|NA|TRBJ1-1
TGTGCCAGCAGCAAAGGGAGGAACCGCAAGGCTCGCACTGAAGCTTTCTTT
CASSKGRNRKARTEAFF
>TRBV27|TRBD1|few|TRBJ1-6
TGTGCCAGCAGTTCCTGGGGACAGACAAATTCACCCCTCCACTTT
CASSSWGQTNSPLHF
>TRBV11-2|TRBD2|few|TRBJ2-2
TGTGCCAGCAGCTCCCTCATGGGACTAGGAAGCGAAACCGGGGAGCTGTTTTTT
CASSSLMGLGSETGELFF
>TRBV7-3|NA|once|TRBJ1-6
TGTGCCAGCAGCTTAGGGGAGAATTCACCCCTCCACTTT
CASSLGENSPLHF
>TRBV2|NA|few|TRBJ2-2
TGTGCCAGCAGTTCAGGGGCCGGGGAGCTGTTTTTT
CASSSGAGELFF
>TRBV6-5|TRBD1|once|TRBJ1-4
TGTGCCAGCAGGCGACAGGGGGCTGGAGAAAAACTGTTTTTT
CASRRQGAGEKLFF
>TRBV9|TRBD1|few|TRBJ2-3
TGTGCCAGCAGGCGGACAGGGGTGGGCACAGATACGCAGTATTTT
CASRRTGVGTDTQYF
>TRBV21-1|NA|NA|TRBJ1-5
TGTGCCAGCAGCAAAGGCAGGACACCCGCGGGGCATCAGCCCCAGCATTTT
CASSKGRTPAGHQPQHF
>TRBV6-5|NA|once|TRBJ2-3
TGTGCCAGCAGGGTAGCGTTAAAGCAGTATTTT
CASRVALKQYF
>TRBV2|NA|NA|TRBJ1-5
TGTGCCAGCAGAGCCAGGGGTGGCAATCAGCCCCAGCATTTT
CASRARGGNQPQHF
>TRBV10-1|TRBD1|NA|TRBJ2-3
TGCGCCAGCAGGGCTGGACAGGGAAGCACAGATACGCAGTATTTT
CASRAGQGSTDTQYF
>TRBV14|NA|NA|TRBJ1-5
TGTGCCAGCAGCCAGGGAGCGTTTCAGCCCCAGCATTTT
CASSQGAFQPQHF
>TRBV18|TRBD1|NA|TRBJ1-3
TGTGCCAGCTCACCACCGGGACAGAGAAACACCATATATTTT
CASSPPGQRNTIYF
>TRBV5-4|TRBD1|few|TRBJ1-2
TGTGCCAGCAGTCCAGCAGGGGGGTACTATGGCTACACCTTC
CASSPAGGYYGYTF
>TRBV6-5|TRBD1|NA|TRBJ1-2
TGTGCCAGCAGGGCCCGACAGGGGACGGACTATGGCTACACCTTC
CASRARQGTDYGYTF